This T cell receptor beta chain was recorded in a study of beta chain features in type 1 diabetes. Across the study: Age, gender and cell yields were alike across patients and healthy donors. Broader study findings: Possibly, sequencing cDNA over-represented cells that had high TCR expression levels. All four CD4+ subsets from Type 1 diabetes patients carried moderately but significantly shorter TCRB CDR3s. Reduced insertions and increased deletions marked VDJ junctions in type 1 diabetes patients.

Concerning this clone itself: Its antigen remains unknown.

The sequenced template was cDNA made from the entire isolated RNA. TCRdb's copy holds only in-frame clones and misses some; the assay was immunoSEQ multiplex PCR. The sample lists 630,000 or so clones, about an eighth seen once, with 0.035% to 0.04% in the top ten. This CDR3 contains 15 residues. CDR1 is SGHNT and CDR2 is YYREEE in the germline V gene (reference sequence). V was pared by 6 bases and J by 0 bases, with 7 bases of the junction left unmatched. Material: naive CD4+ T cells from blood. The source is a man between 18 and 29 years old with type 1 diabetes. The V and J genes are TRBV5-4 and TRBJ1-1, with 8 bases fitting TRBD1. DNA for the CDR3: TGTGCCAGCACCCGGGACAGGCTAATGAACACTGAAGCTTTCTTT. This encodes CASTRDRLMNTEAFF.